Given below is one T cell receptor beta chain in context. As yet, its antigen is unknown. CDR3 length equals 16 residues. Trimming stripped 0 bases from V and 2 bases from J, with 13 bases between. Germline V lookup: CDR1 MNHEY, CDR2 SVGAGI. The time point is: blood from clinic visit 5 months post-surgery; TSC patient then seizure free. Surgery cases with the highest brain T cell transcript signatures were chosen for sequencing. Patients received at least one anti-epileptic drug before surgery. Assay: immunoSEQ multiplex PCR; the TCRdb copy retains only in-frame clones and omits some. The table has approximately 330,000 clones, roughly 93% seen once. The data were obtained in a study of brain T cells in children with intractable seizures. Overall study findings and caveats: Clones missing pre-surgery may reflect undersampling of that blood sample. HCMV serostatus was not known, and viral specificity came from CDR3 similarity only.

This TCR derives from a boy in the first two years of life with tuberous sclerosis and intractable seizures. The sample here was peripheral blood, taken roughly 5 months after surgery. The chain links TRBV6-5 to TRBJ1-1; D unresolved. The CDR3 DNA reads as TGTGCCAGCAGTTACTCAAGGGCCGATAAAAACACTGAAGCTTTCTTT. This sequence encodes CASSYSRADKNTEAFF.